Following are 19 T cell receptor beta chains from one sample sequenced in a study of cytomegalovirus exposure and HLA in healthy donors. PCR was performed using 60 Vbeta and 13 Jbeta primers. Clones were sequenced by immunoSEQ multiplex PCR, and TCRdb holds only the in-frame ones, with some missing. The sample holds 150,000 to 200,000 clones, more than 60% seen once. The sequencing input was PBMCs. The receptors here all came from a male donor in good health and CMV-seronegative.

The chain uses TRBV5-1 and TRBJ2-5; TRBD2 matches 12 bases. This CDR3 contains 18 residues. Germline loops: CDR1 SGHRS, CDR2 YFSETQ. Unmatched junction bases numbered 9, after V lost 0 bases and J lost 3 bases. Here the CDR3 DNA reads TGCGCCAGCAGCTTGGCCGGATCTAGCGGGGGGGCCAAAGAGACCCAGTACTTC. This codes for CASSLAGSSGGAKETQYF.

This rearrangement joins TRBV6-5 to TRBJ1-2; tentative D call: TRBD1 (6 bases). Looked up from germline, CDR1 is MNHEY and CDR2 is SVGAGI. Trimming stripped 5 bases from V and 7 bases from J, with 17 bases between. This CDR3 comprises 14 residues. The CDR3 DNA follows: TGTGCCAGCAGTAACCGCTACAGGGAAGGTGGCTACACCTTC. It is translated as CASSNRYREGGYTF.

The genes are TRBV19 and TRBJ2-2, with a weak D call TRBD2 (6 bases). V shed 4 bases and J shed 8 bases, with 14 bases lying between them. The CDR3 loop spans 14 amino acids. Looked up from germline, CDR1 is LNHDA and CDR2 is SQIVND (reference sequence). In DNA form, the CDR3 reads TGTGCCAGTAGTACCACGGGGGTTTTAGGGGAGCTGTTTTTT. Protein sequence: CASSTTGVLGELFF.

This chain joins TRBV5-8 and TRBJ2-3; 11 positions match TRBD2. The CDR3 has 16 amino acids. Trimming took 5 bases from V and 2 from J; bases not matched to a gene: 7. From germline, CDR1 is SGHTS and CDR2 YDEGEE. The CDR3 loop reads CASSSGLAGYTDTQYF. Here the CDR3 DNA reads TGTGCCAGCAGTTCTGGACTAGCGGGTTACACAGATACGCAGTATTTT. Variable domain in full (rest from reference TRBV5-8 and TRBJ2-3): EAGVTQSPTHLIKTRGQQATLRCSPISGHTSVYWYQQALGLGLQFLLWYDEGEERNRGNFPPRFSGRQFPNYSSELNVNALELEDSALYLCASSSGLAGYTDTQYFGPGTRLTVL.

V usage is TRBV6-7 and J usage is TRBJ1-5; 11 nucleotides line up with TRBD1. TRBV6-7 is sorted into the ORF group, with uncertain function. The CDR3 is made up of 18 amino acids. The V gene end was trimmed by 1 base and the J gene end by 4 bases; junction bases not matched to a gene: 9. This CDR3 is CASSYWTGGTPFNQPQHF. CDR3 nucleotides: TGTGCCAGCAGTTACTGGACAGGGGGCACCCCCTTTAATCAGCCCCAGCATTTT.

J is TRBJ1-3 and V is TRBV5-1, with 7 positions matching TRBD1. The ends lost 1 base at V and 1 base at J; junction bases unmatched: 2. This CDR3 is built from 15 residues. The V gene's germline CDR1 is SGHRS and CDR2 YFSETQ. The CDR3 coding sequence is TGCGCCAGCAGCTTGCAGGGGGAGTCTGGAAACACCATATATTTT. Protein sequence: CASSLQGESGNTIYF.

The chain couples TRBV4-1 to TRBJ2-7; D perhaps matches TRBD2 (6 bases). Germline V lookup: CDR1 MGHRA, CDR2 YSYEKL. The CDR3 is 14 residues long. V dropped 3 bases and J dropped 3 bases, with 12 bases sitting between them. The CDR3 region is CASSHRDLDYEQYF. The DNA for the CDR3 is TGCGCCAGCAGCCACCGGGACTTAGACTACGAGCAGTACTTC.

This chain uses TRBV7-6 with TRBJ2-2, with 11 bases matching TRBD2. V shed 8 bases and J 7 bases; nucleotides not matched to a gene: 12. This CDR3 has 16 residues. Germline CDR1 and CDR2: SGHVS and FNYEAQ. CDR3 sequence: CASGFIAGGPSGELFF. The CDR3 DNA sequence: TGTGCCAGCGGGTTTATAGCGGGAGGGCCTAGCGGGGAGCTGTTTTTT.

V usage is TRBV27 and J usage is TRBJ2-3; TRBD2 matches 7 bases. Per germline, CDR1 MNHEY and CDR2 SMNVEV (reference sequence). Unmatched junction bases numbered 9, after V lost 2 bases and J lost 1 base. The length of the CDR3 is 17 residues. DNA of the CDR3: TGTGCCAGCAGTTTACCGTGGGCGGCGGGGGGCACAGATACGCAGTATTTT. Translating gives CASSLPWAAGGTDTQYF.

This rearrangement joins TRBV7-9 to TRBJ1-3; D gene uncertain. The CDR3 sequence is 17 residues long. Trimming took off 1 base at V and 0 bases at J, with 13 bases between the two ends. CDR1 SEHNR and CDR2 FQNEAQ come from the germline V gene (reference sequence). This CDR3 is CASSLERFRSSGNTIYF. The CDR3 nucleotides read TGTGCCAGCAGCTTAGAGAGGTTCCGGAGCTCTGGAAACACCATATATTTT.

The CDR3: CASSQDATGLGEQYF. CDR3 nucleotides: TGCGCCAGCAGCCAAGATGCTACAGGGCTCGGCGAGCAGTACTTC. The chain couples TRBV4-1 to TRBJ2-7; a weak D match, TRBD1 (6 bases). Trimming stripped 0 bases from V and 6 bases from J, with 15 bases between. Germline CDR1 and CDR2: MGHRA and YSYEKL. The CDR3 covers 15 residues.

The chain joins TRBV10-3 to TRBJ2-1; 7 bases line up with TRBD2. With 3 bases clipped from V and 2 bases from J, the junction kept 4 bases outside the gene matches. Germline CDR1 is ENHRY and CDR2 is SYGVKD. CDR3 length equals 15 residues. Here the CDR3 DNA reads TGTGCCATCAGTGATCGGGCGGGAGCCTACAATGAGCAGTTCTTC. This gives the protein CAISDRAGAYNEQFF.

There are a few counts of this clone. The chain employs TRBV9 and TRBJ2-3; 10 nucleotides agree with TRBD2. The CDR3 is made up of 16 amino acids. J was trimmed by 6 bases and V by 0 bases; bases with no gene match: 7. Germline V gene sequence: CDR1 SGDLS, CDR2 YYNGEE. CDR3 amino acids: CASSVEPSGSLDTQYF. The CDR3 DNA reads TGTGCCAGCAGCGTAGAACCTAGCGGGAGTCTTGATACGCAGTATTTT.

This chain joins TRBV4-1 and TRBJ1-2; 9 nucleotides agree with TRBD1. Germline V CDR1 and CDR2: MGHRA, YSYEKL. V was pared by 2 bases and J by 4 bases, with 8 bases of the junction left unmatched. The CDR3 sequence is 16 residues long. CDR3 in DNA: TGCGCCAGCAGCCAAAACTCAGGACAGGGGACCTATGGCTACACCTTC. This gives the protein CASSQNSGQGTYGYTF.

The chain employs TRBV6-1 and TRBJ1-2; D ambiguous. V lost 6 bases and J 12 bases, leaving 17 bases between the germline ends. The length of the CDR3 is 12 residues. Germline CDR1 MNHNS, CDR2 SASEGT. The CDR3 bases are TGTGCCAGCAGCGCCCGTTCAGGTGGTCACACCTTC. Its translation is CASSARSGGHTF.

The V and J genes are TRBV18 and TRBJ2-2; the match to TRBD1 covers 10 bases. The CDR3 is 14 amino acids. The trim removed 5 bases at V and 5 bases at J, leaving 2 bases unmatched. Germline values: CDR1 KGHSH, CDR2 LQKENI. Written as DNA, the CDR3 is TGTGCCAGCTCAGGGACAGGGGAAACCGGGGAGCTGTTTTTT. This sequence encodes CASSGTGETGELFF.

V and J are TRBV7-8 and TRBJ2-1; 7 positions agree with TRBD2. J gave up 0 bases and V 3 bases, and 11 bases lay outside the gene matches. Germline V gene sequence: CDR1 SGHVS, CDR2 FQNEAQ. This CDR3 spans 18 amino acids. DNA of the CDR3: TGTGCCAGCAGCTTCGGAGGGTGGCGGGGGAGCTCCTACAATGAGCAGTTCTTC. Its protein is CASSFGGWRGSSYNEQFF. Together with reference TRBV7-8 and TRBJ2-1, the CDR3 gives the full variable domain: GAGVSQSPRYKVAKRGQDVALRCDPISGHVSLFWYQQALGQGPEFLTYFQNEAQLDKSGLPSDRFFAERPEGSVSTLKIQRTQQEDSAVYLCASSFGGWRGSSYNEQFFGPGTRLTVL.

V and J are TRBV7-2 and TRBJ2-7; TRBD2 agrees at 10 bases. Trimming at V came to 5 bases and at J to 2 bases, leaving 9 bases not matched to a gene. CDR3 length: 16 amino acids. Germline-derived CDR1 and CDR2 are SGHTA and FQGNSA. This CDR3 reads CASSPQASGGTYEQYF. The CDR3 DNA is TGTGCCAGCAGCCCACAGGCTAGCGGGGGTACCTACGAGCAGTACTTC.

This sequence joins TRBV29-1 and TRBJ1-5, with 7 bases lining up with TRBD1. Losses at the gene ends were 4 bases for V and 1 base for J; bases not matched to a gene: 1. Germline V CDR1 and CDR2: SQVTM, ANQGSEA. This CDR3 contains 13 residues. The CDR3 nucleotides are TGCAGCGTTGGGACAGGAAGCAATCAGCCCCAGCATTTT. It is translated as CSVGTGSNQPQHF.